The sequence of this T cell receptor (beta chain) was determined in a study of control samples from healthy donors and cancer patients. Method: immunoSEQ multiplex PCR; TCRdb's copy keeps in-frame clones and lacks some. Here the sample spans around 67,000 clones, roughly nine tenths being singletons. This clone was detected once. Germline V CDR1 and CDR2: MNHNY, SVGAGI (reference sequence). This CDR3 is 15 amino acids long. Trimming pared 8 bases from V and 0 bases from J, leaving 14 bases between. The clonotype originates from a man aged 60 to 69 with colorectal cancer. V gene TRBV6-6 combines with J gene TRBJ2-1; a weak D match, TRBD2 (5 bases). The sample taken for sequencing was PBMCs. The DNA for the CDR3 is TGTGCCAGCGTACAGCGGTCGAGCTCCTACAATGAGCAGTTCTTC. This gives the protein CASVQRSSSYNEQFF.